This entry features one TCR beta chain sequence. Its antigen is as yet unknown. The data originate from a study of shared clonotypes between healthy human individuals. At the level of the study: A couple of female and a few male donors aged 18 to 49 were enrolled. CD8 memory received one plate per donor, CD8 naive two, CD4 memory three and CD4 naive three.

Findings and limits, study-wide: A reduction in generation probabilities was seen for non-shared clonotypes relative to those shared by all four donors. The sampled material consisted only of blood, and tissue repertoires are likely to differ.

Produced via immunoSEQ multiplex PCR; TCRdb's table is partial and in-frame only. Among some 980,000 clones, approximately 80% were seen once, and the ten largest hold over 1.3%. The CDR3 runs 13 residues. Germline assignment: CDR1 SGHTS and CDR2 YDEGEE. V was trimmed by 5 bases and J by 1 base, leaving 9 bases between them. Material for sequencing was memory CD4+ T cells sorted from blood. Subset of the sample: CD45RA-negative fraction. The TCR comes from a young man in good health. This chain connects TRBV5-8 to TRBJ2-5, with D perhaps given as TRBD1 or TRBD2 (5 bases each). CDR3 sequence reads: CASRGDRQETQYF. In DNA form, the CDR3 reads TGTGCCAGCAGGGGGGACCGCCAAGAGACCCAGTACTTC.